This T cell receptor (beta chain) was identified in a study of blood T cell repertoires in COVID-19. Some clones are missing from TCRdb's copy, which holds only in-frame ones; the method was immunoSEQ multiplex PCR. The sample holds a few hundred thousand clones; 90% are singletons and the top ten take roughly 1.5%. The CDR3 runs to 17 residues. Trimming at V came to 2 bases and at J to 6 bases, leaving 9 bases not matched to a gene. From germline, CDR1 is SGHDN and CDR2 FVKESK. Researchers sorted participants into cohorts using their self-reported clinical history. Sample: PBMCs or T cells enriched from blood (not recorded which). The clonotype originates from a woman between 18 and 30 years old with acute COVID-19. The chain links TRBV14 to TRBJ2-2; 10 positions agree with TRBD1. The CDR3 loop is CASSQWSGTGAAGELFF. In DNA form, the CDR3 reads TGTGCCAGCAGCCAATGGTCCGGGACAGGGGCCGCCGGGGAGCTGTTTTTT.